These 22 T cell receptor beta chains were sequenced from one sample in a study of spatial heterogeneity in lung cancer. Time point in this sample: sample taken at primary tumor resection. No cell sorting; template was whole RNA from tumor, lung tissue or PBMC. TCRdb processed the 5' RACE reads anew with MiXCR; each CDR3 protein has one entry. The sample contains fewer than 15,000 distinct CDR3 sequences, about 5.1% of which appear only once. The specimen comprised lung tumor tissue, sampled at surgery. These receptors originate from a human donor with early-stage non-small cell lung cancer.

Worth noting for this clonotype: This beta chain turned up in a library designed for alpha chains; as an off-target read, its abundance says little. The V gene is TRBV7-2, the J gene TRBJ2-1, with a possible D match to TRBD2 (6 bases). The germline CDR1 and CDR2 sequences are SGHTA and FQGNSA. The CDR3 is 12 residues long. The ends were cut back, 4 bases at V and 11 bases at J, with 12 bases in the middle. The CDR3 DNA reads TGTGCCAGCAGCTCTCCGGAGGGCAAGCAGTTCTTC. Protein: CASSSPEGKQFF.

The sample holds many counts of this clonotype. Because this beta chain is a stray read in a library intended to capture alpha chains, its abundance should not be given much weight. This chain links TRBV6-5 with TRBJ2-1; D possibly matches TRBD1 or TRBD2 (5 bases each). Germline V CDR1 and CDR2: MNHEY, SVGAGI. V dropped 7 bases and J dropped 8 bases, with 18 bases sitting between them. The CDR3 totals 14 residues. CDR3 sequence reads: CASNRDGPLDEQFF. The DNA of the CDR3 is TGTGCCAGCAATCGGGACGGACCCTTGGATGAGCAGTTCTTC.

This clonotype has at least ten counts. The size of this beta chain means little, since it is a stray read in a library made for alpha chains. The J gene is TRBJ1-1, the V gene TRBV7-8; no definite D call. Trimming pared 5 bases from V and 0 bases from J, leaving 7 bases between. The CDR3 consists of 13 residues. From germline, CDR1 is SGHVS and CDR2 FQNEAQ. CDR3 sequence (DNA): TGTGCCAGCAGCCTCTTCATGAACACTGAAGCTTTCTTT. Translation gives CASSLFMNTEAFF. The variable domain in full, completed from reference TRBV7-8 and TRBJ1-1, reads GAGVSQSPRYKVAKRGQDVALRCDPISGHVSLFWYQQALGQGPEFLTYFQNEAQLDKSGLPSDRFFAERPEGSVSTLKIQRTQQEDSAVYLCASSLFMNTEAFFGQGTRLTVV.

This clonotype has at least ten counts. This beta chain turned up in a library designed for alpha chains; as an off-target read, its abundance says little. This chain links TRBV25-1 with TRBJ1-4; no clear D. Trimming removed 4 bases from V and 4 bases from J, with 13 bases in between. Germline V lookup: CDR1 MGHDK, CDR2 SYGVNS. This CDR3 region has 15 residues. The CDR3 DNA reads as TGTGCCAGCAGTGTTATGGGGAGCCATAATGAAAAACTGTTTTTT. This gives the protein CASSVMGSHNEKLFF.

This clonotype was detected many times. This beta chain represents an off-target read in a library built for alpha chains; its size is of limited meaning. This rearrangement joins TRBV6-5 to TRBJ1-1, with D possibly TRBD1 on 6 matching bases. This CDR3 comprises 14 residues. V lost 2 bases, J lost 5 bases, and 12 bases lay in between. CDR1 and CDR2 (germline): MNHEY, SVGAGI. CDR3 bases: TGTGCCAGCAGTTACAGAAAGGGGGGGACTGAAGCTTTCTTT. Its translation: CASSYRKGGTEAFF.

This clonotype was seen many times. In a library made to pick up alpha chains, this beta chain is a stray read with a size that means little. The chain combines TRBV27 with TRBJ2-1, with 11 bases matching TRBD2. This CDR3 comprises 20 residues. V trimming: 1 base; J trimming: 8 bases; junction bases outside the gene matches: 19. Per germline, CDR1 MNHEY and CDR2 SMNVEV (reference sequence). The CDR3 DNA reads TGTGCCAGCAGTTTATTCCACCCAACAATACTAGCGGGAGTAAACCATGAGCAGTTCTTC. This codes for CASSLFHPTILAGVNHEQFF.

This clonotype was detected many times. This beta chain represents an off-target read in a library built for alpha chains; its size is of limited meaning. The rearrangement uses TRBV7-2 and TRBJ2-2; D tentatively fits TRBD1 or TRBD2 (5 bases each). V shed 1 base and J shed 4 bases, with 7 bases lying between them. Germline V lookup: CDR1 SGHTA, CDR2 FQGNSA. The CDR3 contains 14 residues. In DNA form, the CDR3 reads TGTGCCAGCAGCTTAGGAGGGACCACCGGGGAGCTGTTTTTT. Translation gives CASSLGGTTGELFF.

This clonotype has ten or more counts. A library prepared for alpha chains yielded this beta chain as an off-target read; its size is of little meaning. The rearrangement links TRBV12-3 or TRBV12-4 to TRBJ2-7, with a tentative D call TRBD2 (5 bases). The V gene lost 8 bases and the J gene lost 7 bases, with 21 bases spanning the gap. The CDR3 has 14 residues. The CDR3 is CASSPGPPSGEQYF. The CDR3, as DNA: TGTGCCAGCTCCCCGGGCCCCCCTTCGGGAGAGCAGTACTTC.

This clonotype was picked up a small number of times. The library was prepared for alpha chains; this beta chain is a stray read, so its frequency means little. The chain combines TRBV3-1 with TRBJ2-7; maybe TRBD2 (6 bases). The CDR3 is 15 amino acids. In germline, CDR1 is LGHDT, CDR2 YNNKEL (reference sequence). Trimming left V 5 bases short and J 0 bases short, with 14 bases between. CDR3 loop: CASSSRLGSSYEQYV. CDR3 bases: TGTGCCAGCAGCTCTCGACTAGGGAGCTCCTACGAGCAGTACGTC.

By frequency in the sample, this clonotype is medium-sized. With the library built for alpha chains, this beta chain is off target and its frequency is not meaningful. This sequence joins TRBV11-3 and TRBJ1-1, with D perhaps TRBD1 (5 bases). Germline CDR1 SGHNT, CDR2 YENEEA. The CDR3 contains 16 residues. V was pared by 0 bases and J by 3 bases, with 14 bases between. The CDR3 is CASSLDIRVWDTEAFF. As DNA, the CDR3 is TGTGCCAGCAGCTTAGATATCAGGGTCTGGGACACTGAAGCTTTCTTT.

This clonotype was seen repeatedly, ten times or more. This beta chain is a stray read from a library made for alpha chains; its abundance is not meaningful. The CDR3 spells CAITPRGGDTEAFF. As DNA, the CDR3 is TGTGCCATCACCCCGCGGGGGGGAGACACTGAAGCTTTCTTT. The chain has TRBV10-3 and TRBJ1-1; the D gene is possibly TRBD1 (5 bases). This CDR3 contains 14 residues. Germline V CDR1 and CDR2: ENHRY, SYGVKD. V was shortened by 7 bases and J by 3 bases, with 15 bases between the two germline ends.

This clonotype was picked up many times. Because this beta chain is a stray read in a library intended to capture alpha chains, its abundance should not be given much weight. The rearrangement links TRBV12-3 or TRBV12-4 to TRBJ2-5, with 7 bases lining up with TRBD2. The CDR3 runs to 14 residues. The trim removed 8 bases at V and 7 bases at J, leaving 13 bases unmatched. The CDR3 coding sequence is TGTGCCAGCGCTAGGGGAGGGACCTCCGGGACCCAGTACTTC. Its translation is CASARGGTSGTQYF.

This clonotype was detected only a few times. This beta chain came through as a stray read in a library set up for alpha chains, and its size says little. The chain joins TRBV2 to TRBJ2-3; 10 bases match TRBD1. CDR1 is SNHLY, CDR2 FYNNEI, per germline. The V and J ends lost 4 bases and 3 bases, in that order; junction bases with no gene match: 7. This CDR3 comprises 16 residues. The CDR3 protein is CASSGTGGVLTDTQYF. CDR3 sequence (DNA): TGTGCCAGCAGTGGGACAGGGGGTGTTTTGACAGATACGCAGTATTTT.

This clonotype was detected many times. The size of this beta chain means little, since it is a stray read in a library made for alpha chains. The J gene is TRBJ1-2, the V gene TRBV18; D is unresolved. The V and J ends lost 6 bases and 3 bases respectively, with 11 bases between them. CDR3 length equals 13 residues. Germline loops: CDR1 KGHSH, CDR2 LQKENI. The CDR3 bases are TGTGCCAGCTCCCGGGGTGGAGACTATGGCTACACCTTC. Its translation: CASSRGGDYGYTF.

This clonotype was seen at least ten times. This beta chain is an off-target read within a library intended for alpha chains, so its frequency means little. The chain carries TRBV23-1 and TRBJ1-5; 10 positions agree with TRBD1. TRBV23-1 is marked as an open reading frame, function uncertain. CDR3 length equals 22 residues. V shed 1 base, J shed 2 bases, and the junction held 20 bases outside the gene matches. CDR3 sequence reads: CASSQCVPTNRWDRGGNQPQHF. The CDR3 DNA is TGCGCCAGCAGTCAATGTGTCCCTACCAATAGGTGGGACAGGGGCGGCAATCAGCCCCAGCATTTT.

This clonotype was counted ten times or more. In a library made to pick up alpha chains, this beta chain is a stray read with a size that means little. V and J are TRBV20-1 and TRBJ2-3, with 9 nucleotides matching TRBD1. The CDR3 length is 15 residues. Germline CDR1 reads DFQATT; CDR2 reads SNEGSKA (reference sequence). With V trimmed by 5 bases and J by 0 bases, 6 bases remained unmatched. The CDR3 region is CSAQQGATSTDTQYF. As DNA, the CDR3 is TGCAGTGCTCAACAGGGGGCGACTAGCACAGATACGCAGTATTTT.

This clonotype was seen ten or more times. Because this beta chain is a stray read in a library intended to capture alpha chains, its abundance should not be given much weight. The rearrangement uses TRBV5-6 and TRBJ2-7; D might be TRBD1 (6 bases). V gave up 4 bases and J gave up 2 bases, with 10 bases separating them. Germline CDR1 SGHDT, CDR2 YYEEEE. The CDR3 contains 13 residues. This CDR3 is CASSMRQAYEQYF. The CDR3 coding sequence is TGTGCCAGCAGCATGCGACAGGCCTACGAGCAGTACTTC.

This clonotype was found many times. This beta chain slipped into a library made for alpha chains as a stray read, so its size is not meaningful. The CDR3 coding sequence is TGCGCCAGCAGCCCAGGACCGCCGAACACTGAAGCTTTCTTT. Residues: CASSPGPPNTEAFF. The gene calls are TRBV5-1 and TRBJ1-1; D not certain. This CDR3 has 14 residues. The V end lost 4 bases, the J end lost 1 base, and 11 bases lay between the germline ends. CDR1 and CDR2 (germline): SGHRS, YFSETQ.

There are many counts of this clonotype. This beta chain represents an off-target read in a library built for alpha chains; its size is of limited meaning. The rearrangement joins TRBV27 to TRBJ2-1, with 8 bases matching TRBD1. CDR1 is MNHEY, CDR2 SMNVEV, per germline (reference sequence). The J segment lost 7 bases and the V segment lost 6 bases, leaving 11 bases of the junction unmatched. The CDR3 sequence is 15 residues long. CDR3 protein: CASRAGQGGINEQFF. DNA for the CDR3: TGTGCCAGCAGAGCCGGACAGGGTGGTATTAATGAGCAGTTCTTC.

Remarks on this clonotype: This beta chain turned up in a library designed for alpha chains; as an off-target read, its abundance says little. V is TRBV10-2 and J is TRBJ2-2, with TRBD2 as a possible D gene (5 bases). This CDR3 is built from 13 residues. V shed 5 bases and J shed 9 bases, with 13 bases lying between them. Per the germline V gene, CDR1 is WSHSY and CDR2 is SAAADI. The CDR3 loop reads CASSPLAGWELFF. CDR3 DNA sequence: TGCGCCAGCAGTCCCCTAGCAGGTTGGGAGCTGTTTTTT.

Concerning this clonotype itself: This beta chain is a stray sequence in a library constructed for alpha chains; its clone size is not meaningful. The gene calls are TRBV7-9 and TRBJ1-4, with a tentative D call TRBD1 (6 bases). This CDR3 contains 14 residues. The germline gives CDR1 SEHNR, CDR2 FQNEAQ (reference sequence). V lost 5 bases to trimming and J lost 0 bases, with 7 bases between them. The CDR3 coding sequence is TGTGCCAGCAGCCGGACAGCAACTAATGAAAAACTGTTTTTT. Translating it yields CASSRTATNEKLFF.

This clonotype was seen repeatedly, ten times or more. The size of this beta chain means little, since it is a stray read in a library made for alpha chains. The rearrangement uses TRBV10-3 and TRBJ2-3, with TRBD2 matching over 9 bases. J gave up 4 bases and V 6 bases, and 2 bases lay outside the gene matches. Germline CDR1 is ENHRY and CDR2 is SYGVKD. The CDR3 is 13 residues long. CDR3 in amino acids: CAIRRGGPDTQYF. The CDR3 region has the DNA TGTGCCATCAGGCGGGGGGGACCAGATACGCAGTATTTT.